This T cell receptor (beta chain) was recovered during a study of blood T cell repertoires in COVID-19. Study background: The United States, Italy and Spain provided the acute and convalescent COVID-19 samples. From T cells, B-cell-depleted T cells, or PBMCs came the material, which was cDNA or gDNA.

Germline V CDR1 and CDR2: LGHNA, YNFKEQ. V gave up 0 bases and J gave up 3 bases; unmatched junction bases: 4. This CDR3 contains 15 residues. Per the original methods: Estimation of nucleated cell counts was performed using reference gene primer amplification. Profiled with immunoSEQ multiplex PCR; TCRdb holds only in-frame clones, not every one. Clonal size and the V and J genes are those of that table, whereas D and trimming came from the DNA. The data contain 25,000 to 35,000 clones, about 92% of them singletons. The sequence was collected from a man aged 65 to 79 with active or convalescent COVID-19. The source material was peripheral blood. The chain couples TRBV4-2 to TRBJ2-7; 8 bases are a match to TRBD1. The CDR3 bases are TGTGCCAGCAGCCAAGATCAGGGGGCGCACTACGAGCAGTACTTC. It specifies CASSQDQGAHYEQYF.